These 9 T cell receptor beta chains were all obtained from the same sample, sequenced in a study of OX40 agonist ivuxolimab in advanced cancers. Sequencing was performed with immunoSEQ multiplex PCR; in TCRdb, only in-frame clones are kept and a portion is missing. The table has 96,000 or so clones, around 90% seen once. Sequences were derived from CD4+ or CD8+ T cells sorted from blood, sampled in a trial of the OX40 agonist ivuxolimab. These receptors were collected from an adult with an advanced solid tumor such as melanoma, head and neck, liver or kidney cancer.

V gene TRBV10-1 combines with J gene TRBJ2-1; no clear D. Trimming cost V 6 bases and J 0 bases, with 6 bases left between them. The germline gives CDR1 WNHNN, CDR2 SYGVQD (reference sequence). The length of the CDR3 is 13 residues. Here the CDR3 DNA reads TGCGCCAGCAGAGGTAGCTCCTACAATGAGCAGTTCTTC. The encoded protein is CASRGSSYNEQFF.

As to this clone: This same CDR3 is encoded by further DNA sequences in the sample. CDR3 protein: CATSSPTRQGTYEQYF. The CDR3, as DNA: TGTGCCACCAGCAGCCCGACCCGGCAGGGAACCTACGAGCAGTACTTC. J is TRBJ2-7 and V is TRBV15; TRBD1 might be the D (5 bases). The V and J ends lost 3 bases and 2 bases respectively, with 17 bases between them. The CDR3 sequence is 16 residues long. Germline-derived CDR1 and CDR2 are LNHNV and YYDKDF (reference sequence).

This chain connects TRBV11-3 to TRBJ2-7; D unresolved. V lost 1 base to trimming and J lost 2 bases, with 9 bases between them. CDR1 is SGHNT, CDR2 YENEEA, per germline. CDR3 length: 14 residues. CDR3 region: CASSLAVQTYEQYF. CDR3 bases: TGTGCCAGCAGCTTAGCTGTGCAAACCTACGAGCAGTACTTC.

The chain joins TRBV6-5 to TRBJ2-3; D unclear. CDR1 is MNHEY, CDR2 SVGAGI, per germline. With 6 bases removed from V and 5 bases from J, the gap between germline ends came to 18 bases. There are 15 residues in the CDR3. CDR3 amino acids: CASSFQKPRGDTQYF. DNA for the CDR3: TGTGCCAGCAGCTTCCAAAAACCCAGAGGAGATACGCAGTATTTT.

The rearrangement joins TRBV7-2 to TRBJ2-7; TRBD2 matches at 8 bases. The CDR3 contains 14 residues. The germline V gene has CDR1 SGHTA and CDR2 FQGNSA. The V gene end was trimmed by 5 bases and the J gene end by 4 bases; junction bases not matched to a gene: 7. The CDR3, as DNA: TGTGCCAGCAGCCTACAAGCGGGAGTATACGAGCAGTACTTC. It is translated as CASSLQAGVYEQYF.

The chain recombines TRBV5-4 with TRBJ2-7, with D unresolved. Trimming stripped 0 bases from V and 2 bases from J, with 3 bases between. CDR3 length: 12 residues. Germline V gene data show CDR1 as SGHNT and CDR2 as YYREEE (reference sequence). For the CDR3, the DNA is TGTGCCAGCAGCTTGGGGGCCTACGAGCAGTACTTC. Amino acid sequence: CASSLGAYEQYF.

The V and J genes are TRBV19 and TRBJ1-4, with 9 bases identical to TRBD1. V shed 1 base and J 13 bases; nucleotides not matched to a gene: 16. The CDR3 totals 17 residues. Germline CDR1 and CDR2: LNHDA and SQIVND (reference sequence). The CDR3 DNA sequence: TGTGCCAGTAGTATAGCCGTGGGACAGGGAGTCGTTAAGGTACTGTTTTTT. Its translation: CASSIAVGQGVVKVLFF.

This clone appeared a single time. The V and J genes are TRBV6-1 and TRBJ2-1; 7 nucleotides line up with TRBD1. This CDR3 spans 13 amino acids. V lost 1 base to trimming and J lost 9 bases; unmatched junction nucleotides: 3. Looked up from germline, CDR1 is MNHNS and CDR2 is SASEGT. The CDR3 DNA sequence: TGTGCCAGCAGTGAAGAAAGGGGGCGTGAGCAGTTCTTC. Translation gives CASSEERGREQFF.

The CDR3 DNA is TGCGCCAGCAGCCAAGATTGGGCCGCCTACGAGCAGTACTTC. This encodes CASSQDWAAYEQYF. The chain is built from TRBV4-1 and TRBJ2-7; D not resolved. Looked up from germline, CDR1 is MGHRA and CDR2 is YSYEKL. V was cut by 0 bases and J by 2 bases, with 8 bases left in between. The CDR3 length is 14 residues.